This T cell receptor (beta chain) derives from a study of blood T cell repertoires in COVID-19. About the study: The origin of the acute and convalescent COVID-19 samples was the United States, Italy and Spain. T cells, B-cell-depleted T cells, or PBMCs supplied cDNA or gDNA.

The germline V gene encodes CDR1 MNHEY and CDR2 SVGAGI. The CDR3 is made up of 14 amino acids. The junction had 4 bases not matched to a gene; V was cut back by 7 bases and J by 2 bases. This clone was counted only a few times. Per the original data handling: Scientists estimated how many nucleated cells there were by amplifying reference gene primers. Sequencing was performed with immunoSEQ multiplex PCR; in TCRdb, only in-frame clones are kept and a portion is missing. The DNA was the basis for D and trimming; V, J and clone size are from that table. The sample holds 65,000 to 75,000 clones, about nine tenths seen once.

The sequence was obtained from a woman aged 80 or over with active or convalescent COVID-19. Sequenced sample: peripheral blood. The chain is built from TRBV6-5 and TRBJ1-1; 10 nucleotides match TRBD1. CDR3: CASIWTGGNTEAFF. The CDR3 nucleotides read TGTGCCAGCATCTGGACAGGGGGAAACACTGAAGCTTTCTTT.